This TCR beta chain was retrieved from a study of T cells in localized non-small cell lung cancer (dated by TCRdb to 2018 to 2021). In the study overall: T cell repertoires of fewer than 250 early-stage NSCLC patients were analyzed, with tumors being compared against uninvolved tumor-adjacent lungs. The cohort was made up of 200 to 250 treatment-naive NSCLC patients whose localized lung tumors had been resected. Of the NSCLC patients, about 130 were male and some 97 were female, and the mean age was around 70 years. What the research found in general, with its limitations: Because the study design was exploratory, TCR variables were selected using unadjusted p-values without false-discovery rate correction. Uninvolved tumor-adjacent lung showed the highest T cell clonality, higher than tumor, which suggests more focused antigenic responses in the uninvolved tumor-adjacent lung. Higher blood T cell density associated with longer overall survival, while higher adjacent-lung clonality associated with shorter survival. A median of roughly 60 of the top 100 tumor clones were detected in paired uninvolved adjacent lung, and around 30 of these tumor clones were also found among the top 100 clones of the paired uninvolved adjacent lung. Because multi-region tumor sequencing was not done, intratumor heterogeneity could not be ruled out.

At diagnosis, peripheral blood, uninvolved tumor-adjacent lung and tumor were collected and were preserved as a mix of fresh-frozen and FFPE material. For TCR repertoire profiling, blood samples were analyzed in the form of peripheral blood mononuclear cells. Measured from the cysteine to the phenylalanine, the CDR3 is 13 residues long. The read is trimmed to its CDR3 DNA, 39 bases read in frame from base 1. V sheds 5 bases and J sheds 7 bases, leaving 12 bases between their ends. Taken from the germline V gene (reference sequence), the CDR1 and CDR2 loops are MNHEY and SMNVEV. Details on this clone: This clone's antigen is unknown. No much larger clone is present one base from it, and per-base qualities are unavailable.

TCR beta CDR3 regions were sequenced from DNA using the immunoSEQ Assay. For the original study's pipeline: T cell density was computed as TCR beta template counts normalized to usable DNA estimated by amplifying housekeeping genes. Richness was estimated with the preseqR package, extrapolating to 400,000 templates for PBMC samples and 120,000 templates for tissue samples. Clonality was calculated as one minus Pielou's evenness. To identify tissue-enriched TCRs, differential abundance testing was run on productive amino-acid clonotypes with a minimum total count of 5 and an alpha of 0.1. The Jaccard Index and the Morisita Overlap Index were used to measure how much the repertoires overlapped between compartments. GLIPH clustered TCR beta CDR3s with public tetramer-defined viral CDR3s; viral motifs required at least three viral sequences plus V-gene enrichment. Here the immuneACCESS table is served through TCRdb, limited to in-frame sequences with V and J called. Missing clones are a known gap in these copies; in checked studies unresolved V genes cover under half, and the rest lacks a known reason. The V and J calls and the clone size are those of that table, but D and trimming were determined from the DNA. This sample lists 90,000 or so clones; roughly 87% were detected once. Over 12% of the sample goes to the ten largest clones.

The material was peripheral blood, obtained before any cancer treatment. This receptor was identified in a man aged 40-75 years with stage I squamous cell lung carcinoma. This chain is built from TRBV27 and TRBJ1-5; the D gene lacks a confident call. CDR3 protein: CASSPGWRQPQHF. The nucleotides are TGTGCCAGCAGTCCGGGGTGGAGGCAGCCCCAGCATTTT.